This section outlines one T cell receptor beta chain sequence together with its context. Its antigen target is currently unknown. Base qualities are not provided; no much larger clone lies one nucleotide away. Memory T cells were selected as CD45RA-RO+ cells with anti-CD45RO beads from the CD45RA-negative fraction. To isolate the T cell subsets, Miltenyi superparamagnetic beads coated with subset-specific monoclonal antibodies were used. Every T cell population came from peripheral blood. Mononuclear cells were obtained from whole blood by Ficoll separation, and monocytes were then depleted with anti-CD14 microbeads. Isolated cell populations were immediately resuspended in RNAprotect reagent. The record originates from a study of relationships among human T cell subsets (dated 2010 in TCRdb). With respect to the entire study: The study sequenced eight distinct T cell populations from blood: pan T, CD8 cytotoxic, regulatory, Th1, Th2, naive plus transitional, activated and memory cells.

The protocol used for the library was multiplex PCR. The run used a 454 GS FLX. TCR alpha and beta CDR3 regions were amplified from mRNA by semiquantitative ARM-PCR. In ARM-PCR, tagged nested gene-specific primers were applied first, and communal superprimers then carried out the exponential amplification. Exonuclease was used to remove the nested primers before the first-round PCR products went through the second amplification round. Amplicons were sequenced on the 454 platform, which allows rapid sequencing of millions of DNA fragments without cloning bias. An effective read was defined as a read mappable to both V and J germline segments. The authors' pipeline ran thus. IRmap was used to assign reads to germline V, D and J segments, relying on pyromap, a Smith-Waterman modification adapted to 454 sequencing errors. D-beta assignments were filtered using cutoffs set at the 99th percentile of alignment scores from simulated random sequences. The amino acids between the conserved V-segment Y[YFLI]C motif and the J-segment [FW]GXGT motif were defined as CDR3. Repertoire diversity was estimated with a compound Poisson process model previously applied to large-scale EST data. A procedure for detecting cross-contamination was applied so that sample contamination could be argued against as the origin of shared CDR3s. Starting from the raw public reads, TCRdb applied fastp trimming at Q25, assembled clones with MiXCR and retained in-frame beta chains. CDR3 protein duplicates are merged, each entry listing the most common genes and DNA. The V and J calls reflect TCRdb's pipeline rather than the authors' work. This sample is represented by about 9,100 distinct CDR3 sequences; about 55% of them were singletons. Around 5% of the sample comes from the top ten.

Results the study describes overall, beyond this receptor: No statistically significant differences in V, D and J usage, CDR3 length or N-nucleotide additions were observed among the seven subsets. The bead-based sorting was unable to rule out the presence of a CD4+CD8+ double-positive population. Over 55% of CD8+ cytotoxic sequences were found to belong to clones with over 100 reads, whereas few such clones were observed in the regulatory and Th2 subsets. Substantial sharing of CDR3s among Th1, Th2 and regulatory T cells was interpreted as suggestive of stochastic cell fate choices.

Trimming removed 7 bases from V and 5 bases from J; the gene matches leave 1 base unexplained. Taken from cysteine to phenylalanine, the CDR3 has 12 residues. Of the read, only the CDR3 DNA is kept; its 36 bases are in frame from base 1. The germline V gene (reference sequence) specifies MNHNY as CDR1 and SVGAGI as CDR2. The chain couples TRBV6-6 to TRBJ2-5; the junction holds 10 bases that match TRBD2. The TCR comes from a man aged 35 to 55 in good health. Source material: memory T cells sorted from blood. This specimen's cell subset or site label, per the study, means: CD45RA-RO+ memory T cells. The nucleotide sequence reads TGTGCCAGCAAGCGGGAGGGGGAGACCCAGTACTTC. This encodes CASKREGETQYF.